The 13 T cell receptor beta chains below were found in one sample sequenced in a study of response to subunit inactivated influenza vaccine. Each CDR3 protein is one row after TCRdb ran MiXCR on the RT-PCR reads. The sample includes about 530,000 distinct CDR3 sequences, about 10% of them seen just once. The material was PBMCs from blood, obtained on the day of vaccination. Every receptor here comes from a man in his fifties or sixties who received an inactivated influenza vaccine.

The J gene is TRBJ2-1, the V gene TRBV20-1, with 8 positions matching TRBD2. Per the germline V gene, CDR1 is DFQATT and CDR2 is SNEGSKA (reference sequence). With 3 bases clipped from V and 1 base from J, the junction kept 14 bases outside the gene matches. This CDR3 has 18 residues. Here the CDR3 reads CSARDPSASGSSYNEQFF. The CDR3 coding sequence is TGCAGTGCTAGGGACCCCTCCGCTAGCGGGTCATCCTACAATGAGCAGTTCTTC.

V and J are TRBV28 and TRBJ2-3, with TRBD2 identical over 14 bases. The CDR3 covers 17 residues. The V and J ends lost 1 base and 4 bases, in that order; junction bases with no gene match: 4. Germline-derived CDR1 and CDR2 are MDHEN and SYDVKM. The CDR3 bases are TGTGCCAGCAGTTTATTAGGGACTAGCGGGAGTGCAGATACGCAGTATTTT. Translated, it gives CASSLLGTSGSADTQYF.

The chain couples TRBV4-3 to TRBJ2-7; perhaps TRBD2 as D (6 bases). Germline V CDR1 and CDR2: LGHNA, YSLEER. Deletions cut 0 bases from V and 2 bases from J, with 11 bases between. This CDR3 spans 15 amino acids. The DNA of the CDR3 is TGCGCCAGCAGCCAAGAAGGGGCGGGGACCTACGAGCAGTACTTC. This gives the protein CASSQEGAGTYEQYF.

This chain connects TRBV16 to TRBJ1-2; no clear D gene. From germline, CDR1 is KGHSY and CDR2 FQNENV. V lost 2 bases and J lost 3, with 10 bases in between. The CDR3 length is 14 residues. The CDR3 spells CASSQKRTDYGYTF. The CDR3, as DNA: TGTGCCAGCAGCCAAAAGCGGACCGACTATGGCTACACCTTC.

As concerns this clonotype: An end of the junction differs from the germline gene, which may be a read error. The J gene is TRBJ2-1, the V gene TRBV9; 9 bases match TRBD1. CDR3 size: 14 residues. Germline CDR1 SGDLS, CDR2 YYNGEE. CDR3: CASSATGGYNEHFF. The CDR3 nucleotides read TGTGCCAGCAGCGCGACAGGGGGGTACAATGAGCATTTCTTC.

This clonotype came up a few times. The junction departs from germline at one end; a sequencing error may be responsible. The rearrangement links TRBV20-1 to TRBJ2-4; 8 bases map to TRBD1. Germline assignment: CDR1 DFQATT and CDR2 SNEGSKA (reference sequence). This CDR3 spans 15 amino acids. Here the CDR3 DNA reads TGCTGTGCTCTGGCGGACAGGGTGGCCAAAAACATTCAGTACTTC. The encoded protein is CCALADRVAKNIQYF.

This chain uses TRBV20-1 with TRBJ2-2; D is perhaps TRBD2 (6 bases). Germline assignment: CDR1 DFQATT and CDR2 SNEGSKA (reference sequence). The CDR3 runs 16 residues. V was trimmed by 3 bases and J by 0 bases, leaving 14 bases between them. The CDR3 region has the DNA TGCAGTGCTAGTGCCACCGGGGGACCGAACACCGGGGAGCTGTTTTTT. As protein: CSASATGGPNTGELFF.

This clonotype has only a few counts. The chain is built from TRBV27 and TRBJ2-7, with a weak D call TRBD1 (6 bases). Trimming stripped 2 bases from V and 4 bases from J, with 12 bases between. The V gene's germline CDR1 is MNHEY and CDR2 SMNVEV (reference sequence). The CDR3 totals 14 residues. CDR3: CASSLGTRGYEQYF. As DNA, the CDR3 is TGTGCCAGCAGTTTAGGGACAAGAGGATACGAGCAGTACTTC.

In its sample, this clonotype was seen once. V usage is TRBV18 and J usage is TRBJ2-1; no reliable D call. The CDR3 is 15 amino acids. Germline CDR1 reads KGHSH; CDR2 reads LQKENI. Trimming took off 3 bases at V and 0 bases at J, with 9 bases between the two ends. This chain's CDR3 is CASSPAASSYNEQFF. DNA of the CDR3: TGTGCCAGCTCACCGGCAGCCAGCTCCTACAATGAGCAGTTCTTC.

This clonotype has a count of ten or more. In DNA, the CDR3 is TGTGCCAGCAGTTACTACGGGGGCGCCTACGAGCAGTACTTC. Encoded protein: CASSYYGGAYEQYF. The J gene is TRBJ2-7, the V gene TRBV6-2 or TRBV6-3; D may correspond to TRBD1 or TRBD2 (6 bases each). Germline V gene sequence: CDR1 MNHEY, CDR2 SVGEGT. V was pared by 1 base and J by 2 bases, with 9 bases between. The CDR3 is 14 residues long.

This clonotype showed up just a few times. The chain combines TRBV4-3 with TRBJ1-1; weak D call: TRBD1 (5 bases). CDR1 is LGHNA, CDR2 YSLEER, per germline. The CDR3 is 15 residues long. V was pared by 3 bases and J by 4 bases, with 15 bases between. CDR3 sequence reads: CASSQTEQAFTEAFF. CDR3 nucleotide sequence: TGCGCCAGCAGCCAGACAGAACAGGCTTTCACTGAAGCTTTCTTT.

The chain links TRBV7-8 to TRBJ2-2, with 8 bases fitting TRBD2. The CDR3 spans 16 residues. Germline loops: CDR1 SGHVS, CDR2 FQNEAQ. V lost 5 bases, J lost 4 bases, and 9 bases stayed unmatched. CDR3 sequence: CASSRIAGRATGELFF. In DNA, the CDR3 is TGTGCCAGCAGCCGCATAGCGGGAAGGGCCACCGGGGAGCTGTTTTTT.

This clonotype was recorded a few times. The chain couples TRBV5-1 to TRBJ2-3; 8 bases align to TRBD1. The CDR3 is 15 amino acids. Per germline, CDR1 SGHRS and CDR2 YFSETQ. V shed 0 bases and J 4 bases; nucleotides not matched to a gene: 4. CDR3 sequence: CASSLGGQVADTQYF. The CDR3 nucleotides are TGCGCCAGCAGCTTGGGGGGACAGGTCGCAGATACGCAGTATTTT.